These 26 T cell receptor beta chains were all obtained from the same sample, sequenced in a study of spatial heterogeneity in lung cancer. General study findings and limits: Tracking of tumor mutation counts was seen in expanded intratumoral alpha and beta TCR counts.

Time point indicated: sample taken at primary tumor resection. MiXCR, run by TCRdb on the 5' RACE reads, gives a single entry per CDR3 protein. The table has 15,000 or so distinct CDR3 sequences, around 5% seen once. Their specific antigens are unknown. This specimen was lung tumor tissue, taken at surgery. The origin of the receptors is a female donor with early-stage non-small cell lung cancer.

This clonotype was counted many times. The rearrangement joins TRBV7-2 to TRBJ1-1; possibly TRBD1 for D (6 bases). This CDR3 has 14 amino acids. V lost 5 bases and J lost 10, with 20 bases in between. The V gene's germline CDR1 is SGHTA and CDR2 FQGNSA. The CDR3 bases are TGTGCCAGCAGCAAACCGTATACAGGGCGAGGAGCTTTCTTT. Translating gives CASSKPYTGRGAFF.

This clonotype has at least ten counts. This sequence joins TRBV7-2 and TRBJ2-2; maybe TRBD2 (6 bases). From germline, CDR1 is SGHTA and CDR2 FQGNSA. Trimming took 3 bases from V and 7 from J, leaving 9 bases between them. The CDR3 is made up of 13 amino acids. The CDR3 nucleotides are TGTGCCAGCAGCTTTAGCGGCGGCGGGGAGCTGTTTTTT. It encodes CASSFSGGGELFF.

This clonotype was detected many times. The chain uses TRBV4-3 and TRBJ2-5; 14 bases match TRBD2. The ends lost 0 bases at V and 4 bases at J; junction bases unmatched: 7. Germline V gene lookup returns CDR1 LGHNA and CDR2 YSLEER. The length of the CDR3 is 18 residues. The CDR3 here is CASSQDSGLAGDGETQYF. CDR3 coding DNA: TGCGCCAGCAGCCAAGATTCGGGACTAGCGGGGGACGGAGAGACCCAGTACTTC.

The sample holds many counts of this clonotype. The chain carries TRBV5-1 and TRBJ2-5; 8 nucleotides agree with TRBD2. The length of the CDR3 is 15 residues. Germline CDR1 reads SGHRS; CDR2 reads YFSETQ. The V segment lost 4 bases and the J segment 3 bases; nucleotides outside the gene matches: 8. CDR3 in DNA: TGCGCCAGCAGCGGTACCGGGACTAGTGAAGAGACCCAGTACTTC. It yields the protein CASSGTGTSEETQYF.

This clonotype was recorded at least ten times. The genes are TRBV12-3 or TRBV12-4 and TRBJ1-2; 8 positions match TRBD1. CDR3 length: 15 residues. The trim removed 5 bases at V and 2 bases at J, leaving 7 bases unmatched. This CDR3 reads CASSQSRGRNYGYTF. The CDR3 nucleotides are TGTGCCAGCAGTCAAAGCAGGGGGCGCAACTATGGCTACACCTTC.

The sample holds many counts of this clonotype. V is TRBV20-1 and J is TRBJ1-5, with TRBD1 identical over 8 bases. CDR3 length equals 17 residues. Trimming at V came to 0 bases and at J to 2 bases, leaving 9 bases not matched to a gene. The germline V gene has CDR1 DFQATT and CDR2 SNEGSKA (reference sequence). The CDR3: CSARDLTGAGGNQPQHF. As DNA, the CDR3 is TGCAGTGCTAGAGATCTGACAGGGGCGGGGGGCAATCAGCCCCAGCATTTT.

This clonotype came up many times. The chain couples TRBV6-1 to TRBJ2-1; 13 bases fit TRBD2. Unmatched junction bases numbered 5, after V lost 6 bases and J lost 6 bases. The CDR3 has 15 amino acids. CDR1 is MNHNS and CDR2 is SASEGT in the germline V gene. CDR3 sequence (DNA): TGTGCCAGCAGAAGACTAGCGGGGGGCTCCAATGAGCAGTTCTTC. It encodes CASRRLAGGSNEQFF.

This clonotype showed up just a few times. The chain carries TRBV5-1 and TRBJ2-2; no clear D gene. This CDR3 is 15 amino acids long. V lost 4 bases and J lost 8, with 18 bases in between. CDR1 SGHRS and CDR2 YFSETQ come from the germline V gene. As DNA, the CDR3 is TGCGCCAGCAGCCTTACATCCCTTTCATCGGGGGAGCTGTTTTTT. It codes for CASSLTSLSSGELFF.

This clonotype was observed a few times. The genes are TRBV20-1 and TRBJ1-4, with no clear D. V lost 3 bases and J lost 8, with 19 bases in between. The CDR3 is 15 residues long. Germline V gene lookup returns CDR1 DFQATT and CDR2 SNEGSKA (reference sequence). The CDR3 region is CSARAGGDINEKLFF. DNA of the CDR3: TGCAGTGCTAGGGCAGGCGGGGATATAAACGAAAAACTGTTTTTT.

This clonotype was found many times. This rearrangement joins TRBV6-6 to TRBJ1-2; D not resolved. Looked up from germline, CDR1 is MNHNY and CDR2 is SVGAGI (reference sequence). V lost 2 bases to trimming and J lost 6 bases, with 7 bases between them. The length of the CDR3 is 12 residues. In DNA form, the CDR3 reads TGTGCCAGCAGTTACGGGCCCAATGGCTACACCTTC. Its translation: CASSYGPNGYTF.

This clonotype occurred many times. The chain is built from TRBV28 and TRBJ2-7, with 7 bases identical to TRBD1. J was trimmed by 0 bases and V by 5 bases; bases with no gene match: 16. The CDR3 totals 18 residues. CDR1 and CDR2 (germline): MDHEN, SYDVKM. The CDR3 loop reads CASSPTTFGTASSYEQYF. In DNA form, the CDR3 reads TGTGCCAGCAGTCCGACGACATTTGGGACAGCGAGCTCCTACGAGCAGTACTTC.

This clonotype was detected ten times or more. This chain joins TRBV5-1 and TRBJ2-3; tentative D call: TRBD2 (5 bases). Germline-derived CDR1 and CDR2 are SGHRS and YFSETQ. Trimming stripped 0 bases from V and 5 bases from J, with 13 bases between. The CDR3 covers 15 residues. CDR3 protein: CASSLGGQPGDTQYF. The CDR3 nucleotides are TGCGCCAGCAGCTTGGGAGGGCAGCCCGGAGATACGCAGTATTTT.

This clonotype is categorized as medium-sized (0.01 to 0.1%). The gene calls are TRBV6-5 and TRBJ1-6; D is ambiguous. The V and J ends lost 3 bases and 7 bases respectively, with 16 bases between them. The CDR3 is made up of 16 amino acids. Germline values: CDR1 MNHEY, CDR2 SVGAGI. Here the CDR3 DNA reads TGTGCCAGCAGTTATTTTCGGCCAGGTGAAAATTCACCCCTCCACTTT. Protein product: CASSYFRPGENSPLHF.

This clonotype was seen many times. The chain is built from TRBV6-1 and TRBJ2-3, with a tentative D call TRBD1 (6 bases). Deletions cut 7 bases from V and 3 bases from J, with 11 bases between. The germline V gene has CDR1 MNHNS and CDR2 SASEGT. The CDR3 totals 13 residues. In nucleotides, the CDR3 is TGTGCCAGCAACGTTCAGGGGACAGATACGCAGTATTTT. The encoded protein is CASNVQGTDTQYF.

The table lists this clonotype with many counts. The rearrangement joins TRBV7-7 to TRBJ2-1, with D hard to call. Germline CDR1 reads SSHAT; CDR2 reads FNYEAQ (reference sequence). The CDR3 has 14 residues. Trimming took off 4 bases at V and 7 bases at J, with 14 bases between the two ends. The CDR3 reads CASSSYDLGNEQFF. For the CDR3, the DNA is TGTGCCAGCAGCTCCTACGACCTAGGAAATGAGCAGTTCTTC.

This clonotype was found many times. The V gene is TRBV28, the J gene TRBJ2-5; the D gene is possibly TRBD2 (6 bases). The length of the CDR3 is 17 residues. Germline-derived CDR1 and CDR2 are MDHEN and SYDVKM. V was shortened by 2 bases and J by 2 bases, with 18 bases between the two germline ends. The CDR3 region has the DNA TGTGCCAGCAGTTTACGGGTGCTGAGTAGCGGACAAGAGACCCAGTACTTC. Amino acids: CASSLRVLSSGQETQYF.

This clonotype was seen repeatedly, ten times or more. The chain has TRBV7-9 and TRBJ2-7, with D perhaps given as TRBD1 or TRBD2 (6 bases each). V was trimmed by 11 bases and J by 0 bases, leaving 14 bases between them. Germline CDR1 SEHNR, CDR2 FQNEAQ (reference sequence). This CDR3 contains 13 residues. In nucleotides, the CDR3 is TGTGCCGCTACAAGGGGGGACTCCTACGAGCAGTACTTC. Its protein product is CAATRGDSYEQYF. Full variable domain (missing parts from reference TRBV7-9 and TRBJ2-7): DTGVSQNPRHKITKRGQNVTFRCDPISEHNRLYWYRQTLGQGPEFLTYFQNEAQLEKSRLLSDRFSAERPKGSFSTLEIQRTEQGDSAMYLCAATRGDSYEQYFGPGTRLTVT.

This clonotype came up many times. The rearrangement uses TRBV20-1 and TRBJ1-2, with D perhaps matching TRBD1 (6 bases). The germline CDR1 and CDR2 sequences are DFQATT and SNEGSKA (reference sequence). Trimming pared 3 bases from V and 8 bases from J, leaving 13 bases between. The CDR3 is 12 residues long. The DNA of the CDR3 is TGCAGTGCTAGTCTAGGGGGTGGCGGCTACACCTTC. Translated: CSASLGGGGYTF.

This clonotype is termed medium-sized. V and J are TRBV10-3 and TRBJ2-7; tentative D call: TRBD1 (5 bases). The CDR3 has 14 residues. Germline CDR1 ENHRY, CDR2 SYGVKD. Trimming removed 8 bases at V and 0 bases at J, with 14 bases between. The CDR3 protein is CAIGDLRDSYEQYF. The CDR3 DNA follows: TGTGCCATCGGAGACCTCAGGGACTCCTACGAGCAGTACTTC.

This clonotype was seen ten or more times. In nucleotides, the CDR3 is TGTGCCAGCAGAATCGGGGCCGGGGAGCTGTTTTTT. It codes for CASRIGAGELFF. This chain links TRBV12-3 or TRBV12-4 with TRBJ2-2; possibly TRBD2 for D (5 bases). Trimming removed 6 bases from V and 6 bases from J, with 8 bases in between. The CDR3 covers 12 residues.

This clonotype was recorded at least ten times. V and J are TRBV7-8 and TRBJ1-5; the D gene is possibly TRBD1 (5 bases). This CDR3 spans 15 amino acids. Germline loops: CDR1 SGHVS, CDR2 FQNEAQ. V was pared by 4 bases and J by 5 bases, with 15 bases between. CDR3 coding DNA: TGTGCCAGCAGCTACGGCCCAGGGCTCGATCAGCCCCAGCATTTT. It specifies CASSYGPGLDQPQHF. The full variable domain, its missing parts supplied by reference TRBV7-8 and TRBJ1-5, is GAGVSQSPRYKVAKRGQDVALRCDPISGHVSLFWYQQALGQGPEFLTYFQNEAQLDKSGLPSDRFFAERPEGSVSTLKIQRTQQEDSAVYLCASSYGPGLDQPQHFGDGTRLSIL.

This clonotype came up many times. This chain joins TRBV3-1 and TRBJ2-5; D unresolved. The CDR3 has 13 residues. Germline V gene sequence: CDR1 LGHDT, CDR2 YNNKEL (reference sequence). With 2 bases removed from V and 4 bases from J, the gap between germline ends came to 8 bases. The CDR3 loop is CASSQSNLETQYF. CDR3 bases: TGTGCCAGCAGCCAATCGAACCTAGAGACCCAGTACTTC.

At least ten counts were recorded for this clonotype. The V call is TRBV18, the J call TRBJ2-5, with a tentative D call TRBD2 (6 bases). From germline, CDR1 is KGHSH and CDR2 LQKENI. V was cut by 6 bases and J by 4 bases, with 12 bases left in between. The CDR3 totals 13 residues. The CDR3 is CASSGGKGETQYF. The DNA of the CDR3 is TGTGCCAGCTCCGGAGGGAAGGGAGAGACCCAGTACTTC.

In this sample, this clonotype turned up many times. The chain carries TRBV12-5 and TRBJ2-3, with D uncertain. The CDR3 consists of 12 residues. V lost 8 bases and J lost 8, with 14 bases in between. CDR1 LGHNT and CDR2 FRNRAP come from the germline V gene. This chain's CDR3 is CASTTTPGTQYF. In nucleotides, the CDR3 is TGTGCTAGTACTACGACCCCTGGTACGCAGTATTTT.

Many counts were recorded for this clonotype. J is TRBJ1-1 and V is TRBV10-3; D possibly corresponds to TRBD1 (6 bases). Germline lookup yields CDR1 ENHRY and CDR2 SYGVKD. This CDR3 spans 15 amino acids. Deletions cut 1 base from V and 4 bases from J, with 13 bases between. This CDR3 is CAISEWQQGSTEAFF. CDR3 nucleotide sequence: TGTGCCATCAGTGAGTGGCAACAGGGAAGCACTGAAGCTTTCTTT.

This clonotype has a count of ten or more. The chain joins TRBV24-1 to TRBJ2-1, with D tentatively TRBD1 or TRBD2 (6 bases each). This CDR3 is built from 16 residues. The germline gives CDR1 KGHDR, CDR2 SFDVKD. V lost 6 bases and J lost 8, with 22 bases in between. The CDR3 is CATSPRGRGIFDEQFF. The CDR3, as DNA: TGTGCCACCAGTCCCCGGGGGCGGGGTATTTTTGATGAGCAGTTCTTC.